This T cell receptor beta chain was sequenced for a study of CD8 T cells in ankylosing spondylitis. CDR3 length equals 14 residues. In germline, CDR1 is DFQATT, CDR2 SNEGSKA (reference sequence). The V end lost 8 bases, the J end lost 4 bases, and 21 bases lay between the germline ends. TCRdb reprocessed the 5' RACE reads via MiXCR and lists one record per CDR3 protein. Among 200,000 to 300,000 distinct CDR3 sequences, approximately 7.6% were seen once, and the ten largest hold 4% to 5.5%. A word on this clonotype: Since a much larger clone is just one base distant, this may be a read error.

This clonotype was sampled from a female donor with ankylosing spondylitis or in good health (not recorded which). The sample comprised blood, either unsorted or a sorted T cell fraction (not recorded which). The chain combines TRBV20-1 with TRBJ2-7, with TRBD2 as a possible D gene (5 bases). The CDR3 protein is CSSYRTGGSYEQYF. CDR3 coding DNA: TGCAGTTCTTATAGGACTGGCGGGTCTTACGAGCAGTACTTC.